This T cell receptor beta chain stems from a study of CD8+ T cells in alopecia areata. Study results and limitations: In lesional scalp, particularly from alopecia totalis/universalis, clonality was higher than in normal scalp. There were also resident alphabeta T cells of normal skin sequenced in scalp samples.

A few counts support this clone. Its antigen is still unknown. Sequencing relied on a cDNA template that was reverse transcribed from extracted RNA. Generated by immunoSEQ multiplex PCR, the TCRdb table keeps only in-frame clones and is missing some. The table records roughly 120,000 clones, 55% to 70% of them present only once. The CDR3 length is 14 residues. Germline V CDR1 and CDR2: SQVTM, ANQGSEA. V shed 5 bases and J shed 0 bases, with 11 bases lying between them. The authors sorted CD4+ and CD8+ T cells from PBMCs. Material: CD4+ T cells sorted from blood. This TCR derives from a human donor in good health. The V gene is TRBV29-1, the J gene TRBJ2-1; tentative D call: TRBD2 (6 bases). The CDR3 loop reads CSVIDGSSYNEQFF. The DNA for the CDR3 is TGCAGCGTTATTGACGGGAGCTCCTACAATGAGCAGTTCTTC.